This is a list of T cell receptor beta chains from one sample in a study of cytomegalovirus exposure and HLA in healthy donors. Method: immunoSEQ multiplex PCR; TCRdb's copy keeps in-frame clones and lacks some. The data show roughly 150,000 clones, approximately 80% seen once. The sequenced material came from PBMCs. The receptors shown here come from a man under 40 in good health and CMV-seropositive. Both conserved end residues are part of each CDR3. A D gene is named only where the DNA matches it firmly. The size of a clone is reported for some rows only, either as once, few or many, or as a class for expanded clones.

>-|14|once|TRBV5-5|TRBJ1-4
TGTGCCAGCAGCCGGGCAGGGGTGGGTGAAAAACTGTTTTTT
CASSRAGVGEKLFF
>TRBD2|16|-|TRBV29-1|TRBJ2-1
TGCAGCGGGGGGGCTAGCGGGGCGGCTTCCTACAATGAGCAGTTCTTC
CSGGASGAASYNEQFF
>-|12|once|TRBV5-5|TRBJ1-2
TGTGCCAGCAGCTTGGACAGCTATGGCTACACCTTC
CASSLDSYGYTF
>TRBD2|14|few|TRBV2|TRBJ2-7
TGTGCCAGCAGGCGGGGACTAGCGGCCTACGAGCAGTACTTC
CASRRGLAAYEQYF
>TRBD2|17|-|TRBV4-2|TRBJ2-7
TGTGCCAGCAGCCAACTCGCTCAGGTGGGAGGGGCGTACGAGCAGTACTTC
CASSQLAQVGGAYEQYF
>TRBD1|15|-|TRBV6-1|TRBJ2-1
TGTGCCAGCAGTGAAGGAGGGACAGCCTACGATGAGCAGTTCTTC
CASSEGGTAYDEQFF
>TRBD1|14|once|TRBV5-1|TRBJ1-4
TGCGCCAGCAGCCCGGGACAGGGGGATGAAAAACTGTTTTTT
CASSPGQGDEKLFF
>TRBD1|17|-|TRBV7-9|TRBJ1-1
TGTGCCAGCAGCTTAAGGGGGACAGGGAATAAGGGCACTGAAGCTTTCTTT
CASSLRGTGNKGTEAFF
>TRBD1|15|-|TRBV15|TRBJ1-2
TGTGCCACCAGCAGTCGGGACAGGGGGCCCTATGGCTACACCTTC
CATSSRDRGPYGYTF
>-|16|once|TRBV19|TRBJ1-5
TGTGCCAGTAGTATAGATCGCAGGGGAAGCAATCAGCCCCAGCATTTT
CASSIDRRGSNQPQHF
>-|15|-|TRBV11-2|TRBJ2-1
TGTGCCAGCAGCTTAGTCACTGGCTCCTACAATGAGCAGTTCTTC
CASSLVTGSYNEQFF
>-|16|-|TRBV4-3|TRBJ2-6
TGCGCCAGCAGCCAAGCTGCAGGCTCTGGGGCCAACGGCCTGACTTTC
CASSQAAGSGANGLTF
>TRBD1|16|-|TRBV4-1|TRBJ1-2
TGCGCCAGCAGCCCGCCGGGACAGGGATTATTCACTGGCTACACCTTC
CASSPPGQGLFTGYTF
>TRBD1|15|-|TRBV6-1|TRBJ1-3
TGTGCCATACTTCCCGGGACAGGGGCTGGAAACACCATATATTTT
CAILPGTGAGNTIYF
>-|14|few|TRBV6-5|TRBJ1-2
TGTGCCAGCAGTGTCCTTGGGGGAGGGCATGGCTACACCTTC
CASSVLGGGHGYTF
>TRBD1|19|-|TRBV4-1|TRBJ1-2
TGCGCCAGCAGCCCACTGCAGGTTAGACAGGGGGAGTCCTCTTATGGCTACACCTTC
CASSPLQVRQGESSYGYTF
>-|13|once|TRBV7-2|TRBJ2-3
TGTGCCAGCAGCCCCCTCAGCACAGATACGCAGTATTTT
CASSPLSTDTQYF
>-|14|-|TRBV28|TRBJ1-1
TGTGCCAGCAGTTTTCCGCAGGGGCGCACTGAAGCTTTCTTT
CASSFPQGRTEAFF
>TRBD2|14|-|TRBV7-9|TRBJ2-1
TGTGCCAGCAGCTTAGTAGCGGGAGAGGTTGAGCAGTTCTTC
CASSLVAGEVEQFF
>-|13|-|TRBV5-6|TRBJ2-7
TGTGCCAGCAGAAACAACAGGGTCTCGGAGCAGTACTTC
CASRNNRVSEQYF
>-|13|-|TRBV18|TRBJ2-1
TGTGCCAGCTCACCGAACAGCCACAATGAGCAGTTCTTC
CASSPNSHNEQFF
>TRBD1|16|-|TRBV6-5|TRBJ2-1
TGTGCCAGCAGTTACTCTTCCGGGACAGTTTACAATGAGCAGTTCTTC
CASSYSSGTVYNEQFF
>-|14|-|TRBV30|TRBJ1-4
TGTGCCTGGAATTGGAGGGGTCCTAATGAAAAACTGTTTTTT
CAWNWRGPNEKLFF
>-|13|-|TRBV30|TRBJ1-2
TGTGCCTGGAGCCCTACTCTACGGTATGGCTACACCTTC
CAWSPTLRYGYTF
>-|13|-|TRBV11-2|TRBJ2-7
TGTGCCAGTAGGGGGAAAGGTACCGACGAGCAGTACTTC
CASRGKGTDEQYF
>TRBD1|16|-|TRBV19|TRBJ2-5
TGTGCCAGTAGTCCGGGCCGAGGACAGGGGGAAGAGACCCAGTACTTC
CASSPGRGQGEETQYF
>TRBD2|19|once|TRBV19|TRBJ2-2
TGTGCCAGTAGTATAGATTGGGGACTAGCGGGAGGAAGCACCGGGGAGCTGTTTTTT
CASSIDWGLAGGSTGELFF
>TRBD1|15|-|TRBV7-2|TRBJ1-6
TGTGCCAGCAGCTTAGCGTCAGGGGGGAATTCACCCCTCCACTTT
CASSLASGGNSPLHF
>-|14|-|TRBV6-4|TRBJ2-1
TGTGCCAGCAGCCCGGAGGCCCTGTCCGGTGAGCAGTTCTTC
CASSPEALSGEQFF
>-|13|-|TRBV2|TRBJ2-1
TGTGCCAGCAGTGGGGCGTTTTTCAATGAGCAGTTCTTC
CASSGAFFNEQFF
>-|12|-|TRBV28|TRBJ1-4
TGTGCCAGCACAGGGTATAATGAAAAACTGTTTTTT
CASTGYNEKLFF
>TRBD2|14|-|TRBV2|TRBJ2-2
TGTGCCAGCGGGGGGAGGGAAAACACCGGGGAGCTGTTTTTT
CASGGRENTGELFF
>-|13|-|TRBV6-1|TRBJ2-7
TGTGCCAGCAGTGACAGGCCCTCCTACGAGCAGTACTTC
CASSDRPSYEQYF
>TRBD1|16|-|TRBV12-5|TRBJ1-3
TGTGCTAGTGGTTTCGGACAGGGGGTTACTGGAAACACCATATATTTT
CASGFGQGVTGNTIYF
>-|12|-|TRBV6-4|TRBJ1-5
TGTGGCGCAGGGGTCGGCAATCAGCCCCAGCATTTT
CGAGVGNQPQHF
>TRBD2|20|-|TRBV6-4|TRBJ2-2
TGTGCCAGCAGTGACTCGGACAAGCGGGGGGGCCACTCGAACACCGGGGAGCTGTTTTTT
CASSDSDKRGGHSNTGELFF
>-|14|few|TRBV7-2|TRBJ2-5
TGTGCCAGCAGCCCCGGGGTAGCGGCGGAGACCCAGTACTTC
CASSPGVAAETQYF
>-|17|-|TRBV10-3|TRBJ2-3
TGTGCCATCAGTGAGTCAATCGGGCAGGGCAGCACAGATACGCAGTATTTT
CAISESIGQGSTDTQYF
>-|13|-|TRBV2|TRBJ1-1
TGTGCCAGCAGCGCTCAGGGGAACACTGAAGCTTTCTTT
CASSAQGNTEAFF
>TRBD2|15|-|TRBV6-1|TRBJ2-5
TGTGCCAGCAGTGAACTAGCGGGAGGGCAAGAGACCCAGTACTTC
CASSELAGGQETQYF
>-|14|-|TRBV21-1|TRBJ1-1
TGTGCCAGCAGCAAAGGTAGCAGGGGTACTGAAGCTTTCTTT
CASSKGSRGTEAFF
>-|16|-|TRBV5-1|TRBJ2-6
TGCGCCAGCAGCTTGGATGCGGGTGGTGGGGCCAACGTCCTGACTTTC
CASSLDAGGGANVLTF
>TRBD2|18|-|TRBV4-3|TRBJ2-2
TGCGCCAGCAGCATGTGGGCTAGCGGGGGCCAGAACACCGGGGAGCTGTTTTTT
CASSMWASGGQNTGELFF
>TRBD2|19|once|TRBV28|TRBJ2-3
TGTGCCAGCAGTCACACGAATTTGATAGCGGGAGATGACGCAGATACGCAGTATTTT
CASSHTNLIAGDDADTQYF
>TRBD1|19|-|TRBV2|TRBJ1-1
TGTGCCAGCAGACCCATCCGGGGGGGACAGGGGGCGATGGAGACTGAAGCTTTCTTT
CASRPIRGGQGAMETEAFF
>TRBD1|12|-|TRBV29-1|TRBJ2-7
TGCAGCGCCCGACAGGGAGCCTACGAGCAGTACTTC
CSARQGAYEQYF
>-|15|-|TRBV9|TRBJ2-1
TGTGCCAGCAGCGTAGGGAGCGCCTCCTACAATGAGCAGTTCTTC
CASSVGSASYNEQFF
>TRBD2|16|-|TRBV7-2|TRBJ2-1
TGTGCCAGCAGCATAGGGGCGGGGGGGAAATACAATGAGCAGTTCTTC
CASSIGAGGKYNEQFF
>TRBD2|15|once|TRBV18|TRBJ2-5
TGTGCCAGCTCAATACTAGCGGGGACACAAGAGACCCAGTACTTC
CASSILAGTQETQYF
>TRBD1|19|-|TRBV9|TRBJ2-1
TGTGCCAGCAGCGTAGGGCACAGGGGGCCCCAAAACTCCTACAATGAGCAGTTCTTC
CASSVGHRGPQNSYNEQFF
>-|13|-|TRBV19|TRBJ1-2
TGTGCCAGTAGTATAAGGGGTCTCTATGGCTACACCTTC
CASSIRGLYGYTF
>-|11|few|TRBV20-1|TRBJ2-3
TGCAGTGCTGAACTCACAGATACGCAGTATTTT
CSAELTDTQYF
>-|16|-|TRBV27|TRBJ2-1
TGTGCCAGCAGTTGGTTAGCGGTAAACTTCTACAATGAGCAGTTCTTC
CASSWLAVNFYNEQFF
>TRBD2|14|once|TRBV5-6|TRBJ2-7
TGTGCCAGCAGCTTAAGGTCAGCGGGATACGAGCAGTACTTC
CASSLRSAGYEQYF
>-|15|-|TRBV7-9|TRBJ1-5
TGTGCCAGCAGCCCACAGACAGGTAGCAATCAGCCCCAGCATTTT
CASSPQTGSNQPQHF
>TRBD2|16|-|TRBV9|TRBJ2-5
TGTGCCAGCAGCGTAGTAGCGGGGGGGCCTAAAGAGACCCAGTACTTC
CASSVVAGGPKETQYF
>-|15|once|TRBV11-2|TRBJ2-7
TGTGCCAGCAGCTATCAAATCACAGGGCCCTACGAGCAGTACTTC
CASSYQITGPYEQYF
>-|15|-|TRBV5-4|TRBJ2-5
TGTGCCAGCAGTCCACCCCAAGTACAGGGAGAGACCCAGTACTTC
CASSPPQVQGETQYF